These T cell receptor beta chains were read from a single sample in a study of blood T cells in healthy people across ages. MiXCR was run by TCRdb on the 5' RACE reads, yielding one entry per CDR3 protein. The sample records hundreds of thousands of distinct CDR3 sequences, around 49% being singletons. Sequencing used blood. These receptors originate from a woman in her sixties or seventies in good health. CDR3s include the opening cysteine and the closing phenylalanine or tryptophan. Fields, in order: clone size, D gene, J gene, V gene, CDR3 protein, CDR3 DNA. A D gene is named only where the DNA matches it firmly. Not all rows give a size; the values are once, few, many and, for expanded clones, a class.

>NA|TRBD2|TRBJ2-2|TRBV20-1
CSAPGTRNTGELFF
TGCAGTGCGCCAGGGACTAGGAACACCGGGGAGCTGTTTTTT
>NA|NA|TRBJ2-7|TRBV6-1
CASSPRHQGYEQYF
TGTGCCAGCAGCCCAAGGCATCAGGGGTACGAGCAGTACTTC
>once|NA|TRBJ1-5|TRBV2
CASLGGPNQPQHF
TGTGCCAGCCTCGGGGGGCCCAATCAGCCCCAGCATTTT
>few|NA|TRBJ2-7|TRBV20-1
CSARRGGSSYEQYF
TGCAGTGCTAGAAGAGGTGGGAGCTCCTACGAGCAGTACTTC
>NA|NA|TRBJ1-1|TRBV2
CASLGRLNTEAFF
TGTGCCAGCTTAGGACGGCTGAACACTGAAGCTTTCTTT
>few|TRBD2|TRBJ2-3|TRBV20-1
CSASPKLAGKSTDTQYF
TGCAGTGCTAGCCCGAAACTAGCGGGGAAGAGCACAGATACGCAGTATTTT
>NA|NA|TRBJ2-1|TRBV10-3
CAIMVDREGYNEQFF
TGTGCCATCATGGTGGACAGGGAGGGCTACAATGAGCAGTTCTTC
>NA|NA|TRBJ2-5|TRBV10-3
CAISEAGRGQYF
TGTGCCATCAGTGAGGCGGGACGGGGGCAGTACTTC
>NA|TRBD1|TRBJ2-7|TRBV6-6
CASRAGTGDYEQYF
TGTGCCAGCAGAGCCGGGACAGGGGACTACGAGCAGTACTTC
>NA|NA|TRBJ2-7|TRBV27
CASSFGGSDEQYF
TGTGCCAGCAGTTTTGGGGGATCAGACGAGCAGTACTTC
>NA|TRBD1|TRBJ2-1|TRBV12-3/TRBV12-4
CASSRRTGQGWNEQFF
TGTGCCAGCAGTCGGAGAACTGGACAGGGATGGAATGAGCAGTTCTTC
>NA|NA|TRBJ1-1|TRBV5-1
CAGSLLPAGNTGAFF
TGCGCCGGCAGCCTCCTCCCCGCAGGGAACACTGGAGCTTTCTTT
>NA|TRBD1|TRBJ1-2|TRBV20-1
CSAQAGTGFVWYGYTF
TGCAGTGCTCAAGCCGGGACAGGCTTTGTATGGTATGGCTACACCTTC
>NA|TRBD1|TRBJ2-7|TRBV6-2/TRBV6-3
CASSLWTGAYEQYF
TGTGCCAGCAGTCTATGGACAGGGGCCTACGAGCAGTACTTC
>NA|NA|TRBJ2-6|TRBV28
CASRGDPSGANVLTF
TGTGCCAGCAGAGGGGACCCCTCTGGGGCCAACGTCCTGACTTTC
>few|NA|TRBJ1-2|TRBV7-8
CASSLGGAGLRGYGYTF
TGTGCCAGCAGCTTAGGGGGGGCGGGCCTCAGAGGCTATGGCTACACCTTC
>NA|TRBD2|TRBJ2-7|TRBV7-9
CASSWERDGHEQYF
TGTGCCAGCAGCTGGGAGCGGGACGGCCACGAGCAGTACTTC
>NA|NA|TRBJ1-5|TRBV28
CASSAAGIEPQHF
TGTGCCAGCAGTGCCGCAGGTATAGAGCCCCAGCATTTT
>NA|TRBD1|TRBJ1-2|TRBV6-5
CASRRGTGAYGYTF
TGTGCCAGCAGAAGGGGGACAGGCGCCTATGGCTACACCTTC
>few|NA|TRBJ1-1|TRBV28
CASSARGETLSNTEAFF
TGTGCCAGCAGTGCAAGGGGGGAGACCTTATCGAACACTGAAGCTTTCTTT
>NA|NA|TRBJ2-3|TRBV3-1
CASSRLTGGGADTQYF
TGTGCCAGCAGCCGCCTCACCGGTGGGGGAGCAGATACGCAGTATTTT
>few|NA|TRBJ1-5|TRBV5-1
CASSLEGQTNQPQHF
TGCGCCAGCAGCTTGGAGGGTCAGACCAATCAGCCCCAGCATTTT
>NA|NA|TRBJ1-6|TRBV28
CASSQGPINSPLHF
TGTGCCAGCAGCCAAGGACCCATAAATTCACCCCTCCACTTT
>NA|TRBD1|TRBJ1-4|TRBV5-1
CASSGGQGALGYSGEKLFF
TGCGCCAGCAGCGGCGGACAGGGGGCATTGGGTTACAGTGGAGAAAAACTGTTTTTT
>few|TRBD2|TRBJ2-5|TRBV7-2
CASSSLAKQYF
TGTGCCAGCAGCTCACTAGCGAAGCAGTACTTC
>NA|NA|TRBJ2-1|TRBV7-9
CASRDWGNEQFF
TGTGCCAGCAGAGATTGGGGCAATGAGCAGTTCTTC
>few|TRBD1|TRBJ2-5|TRBV7-2
CASSPTRTGETQYF
TGTGCCAGCAGCCCAACCCGGACAGGGGAGACCCAGTACTTC
>few|NA|TRBJ1-4|TRBV29-1
CSVLMTGSNNEKLFF
TGCAGCGTTCTAATGACAGGATCCAATAATGAAAAACTGTTTTTT
>once|NA|TRBJ2-3|TRBV20-1
CSANRWGTGTDTQYF
TGCAGTGCTAACCGCTGGGGCACCGGCACAGATACGCAGTATTTT
>NA|NA|TRBJ1-2|TRBV5-1
CASTGHGERYDGYTF
TGCGCCAGCACCGGACATGGGGAGAGATATGATGGCTACACCTTC
>once|TRBD1|TRBJ1-6|TRBV4-3
CASSQQLQGITNSPLHF
TGCGCCAGCAGCCAACAATTACAGGGGATAACTAATTCACCCCTCCACTTT
>NA|TRBD2|TRBJ2-1|TRBV7-3
CASSFAGTSGTSGEQFF
TGTGCCAGCAGCTTCGCCGGGACTAGCGGGACCTCGGGTGAGCAGTTCTTC